This T cell receptor (beta chain) was observed in a study of patients and donors after allogeneic stem cell transplantation. TCRdb analysed the RT-PCR reads with MiXCR anew, one entry per CDR3 protein. The data contain approximately 8,800 distinct CDR3 sequences, approximately 4% of them singletons. This clonotype came up many times. CDR1 and CDR2 from the germline V gene are SGDLS and YYNGEE. The CDR3 is 13 amino acids. Trimming cost V 1 base and J 5 bases, with 8 bases left between them. The sequencing input was blood, either unsorted or a sorted T cell fraction (not recorded which). The rearrangement joins TRBV9 to TRBJ2-3, with D possibly being TRBD2 (5 bases). This TCR came from a human donor who was either an allogeneic HSCT recipient or a stem cell or donor lymphocyte infusion donor (not recorded which). It is not recorded whose cells these are; they may come from a transplant donor. The CDR3: CASSVIAGDTQYF. CDR3 DNA: TGTGCCAGCAGCGTAATCGCGGGAGATACGCAGTATTTT.